The present entry profiles one T cell receptor (beta chain) with its context. Its antigen has not been determined. The sample holds no much larger clone one base away, and base qualities are not on file. Per the germline V gene, SGHVS is the CDR1 and FNYEAQ is the CDR2. Counted from cysteine to phenylalanine, this CDR3 has 15 amino acids. This entry keeps only the CDR3 DNA: 45 bases, framed from base 1. For this chain, trimming is 2 bases at the V end and 8 bases at the J end, and the number of junction bases without a gene match is 8. The cohort was made up of 650 to 700 healthy bone marrow donors. Cohort members were all nominally healthy when sampled, although unrecorded immune exposures were likely present. The donor was CMV seronegative and belonged to the group of 352 seronegative cohort members. A peripheral blood sample was provided by each donor, and peripheral blood mononuclear cells were used for TCR beta sequencing. The Qiagen DNeasy Blood Extraction Kit was used to extract genomic DNA from the blood cell samples.

Preparation of the library involved the immunoSEQ multiplex PCR assay. For the multiplex PCR, a mixture combining 60 forward primers for TCR Vbeta segments and 13 reverse primers for TCR Jbeta segments was used. Amplification of the CDR3 region of rearranged TCR beta genes was performed with a multiplex PCR assay on genomic DNA. The amplified TCR beta libraries were sequenced on the Illumina HiSeq System as 87-base-pair reads. The authors processed their data as follows. A later analysis counted around 72 million unique TCR beta chains across the 666 repertoires, and 9 million to 14 million of these chains were shared by at least two donors. A nearest-neighbor algorithm error-corrected the raw reads and collapsed the reads into unique sequences, merging closely related sequences to remove PCR and sequencing errors. V, D and J gene segments were assigned by aligning CDR3 sequences to IMGT reference sequences. For a sequence to be retained, a match of at least six nucleotides was required to both a V gene segment and a J gene segment. A rearrangement was called productive if the CDR3 had no stop codons and remained in frame with V and J, and every other rearrangement was called non-productive. Following IMGT convention, CDR3 was defined as the stretch from the second conserved V-encoded cysteine up to the conserved J-encoded phenylalanine. In an earlier analysis of just under 600 of the donors, sequences lacking an unambiguous match to a single V gene segment were excluded. An earlier analysis of 450 to 650 of the donors called V segments functional above 56.7% productive rearrangements and segregating when the between-donor standard deviation exceeded 5%. A statistical classification framework was built for diagnosing cytomegalovirus status from the catalog of TCR beta chain sequences. V and J gene assignment, in a later analysis, came from comparing TCR nucleotide sequences with IMGT/GENE-DB human TR gene sequences. Using the TCRdist pipeline, a later analysis assigned CDR3 sequences along with most-parsimonious VDJ recombination scenarios. In a later analysis, each TCR beta chain was defined by its CDR3 amino acid sequence together with its V-gene family, and reads lacking a unique V-gene family were excluded. A later analysis removed 600 or so highly shared, low-generation-probability nucleotide sequences to deal with suspected cross-contamination and a sequencing artifact. In a later analysis, a clonal expansion index was calculated for each public chain from normalized within-repertoire ranks of inferred template counts. Generation probabilities in a later analysis came from a VDJ recombination model fitted to out-of-frame rearrangements, and those results were checked against IGoR. Hypergeometric tests were used in a later analysis to score TCR-TCR, TCR-HLA and TCR-CMV co-occurrence, with a repertoire-size bias correction applied to the TCR pairs. False discovery rates were estimated in a later analysis by permuting HLA or CMV assignments 20 times. A later analysis grouped co-occurring TCRs with DBSCAN, adding TCRdist sequence similarity when clustering within HLA-allele-positive subsets. For co-occurrence clustering, repertoires with fewer than 30,000 or more than 120,000 public chains were excluded, along with 4 to 6 repertoires with anomalous nucleotide sharing. The clones in this table, taken by TCRdb from immuneACCESS, are in-frame only. Not every clone is retained; where verified, under half of the shortfall comes from an unresolved V gene, and the cause of the rest is unknown. Clone size and the V and J calls come from that table; the DNA yielded D and trimming. This sample lists approximately 180,000 clones; 80% to 85% were detected once. Less than 2% of the sample belongs to the ten largest clones.

The entry originates in a study of cytomegalovirus exposure and HLA in healthy donors (dated 2017 in TCRdb). Describing the broader study: According to an earlier analysis of 587 of the donors, about 179 million T cells yielded 90 million to 130 million unique TCR beta sequences and more than 250 Gb of sequence data. An early release that covered more than 550 HLA-typed donors contained about 300 gigabases of sequencing data and about 84 million unique TCR sequences. Of the roughly 400 genotyped donors, less than 85% were placed in the genetic ancestry cluster associated with self-reported Caucasian donors. The study aimed to test whether cataloging public T cell receptors could reveal signatures of past pathogen exposure. The study used immunosequencing to profile the T cell repertoires of about 670 subjects and linked those repertoires to cytomegalovirus serostatus. Along with the approximately 620-subject first cohort, a separate validation cohort of over a hundred different subjects was used. To predict cytomegalovirus infection status, the study brought together high-throughput TCR immunosequencing, statistical association of individual TCRs with disease status, and machine learning. In a later analysis, previously published TCR beta repertoires from roughly 710 donors were re-analyzed and high-resolution HLA genotyping was added so that TCR occurrence patterns could be studied. Rather than using new phenotypic data, the later analysis identified candidate immune exposures from TCR beta sequences and from how often those sequences occurred across donors. To decide whether each TCR beta V gene segment behaved as functional or pseudogenic, an earlier analysis of some 570 of the donors relied on high-throughput TCR beta sequencing. Donor age, sex, ethnicity and CMV serostatus were compiled together with the repertoire data. A later genetic analysis took genome-wide SNP genotypes for about 55% of the 666 donors and used that subset as a discovery cohort. Every repertoire in the discovery cohort had been generated on one and the same sequencing platform. Class I and class II HLA loci were covered by the typing at four-digit resolution. Typing coverage differed by locus: A, B, C, DRB1 and DQB1 were typed in roughly 620-640 donors, DQA1 in roughly 510, DPA1 in 600 to 610, and DPB1 in just under 490. Four to six DR-DQ haplotypes were handled as single units for association and clustering because linkage in the cohort was strong. Across 398 genotyped donors of the cohort, an average of roughly 250,000 unique TCR beta nucleotide sequences per donor were sequenced, and roughly 18% of those sequences were non-productive.

The study at large found these results: A further reported finding was that TCR beta sequences accurately predicted the HLA-A and HLA-B alleles for most subjects in the first cohort. When HLA alleles, especially DR and DQ, strongly co-occurred, attributing TCR associations to individual alleles was difficult. The only immune exposure information available for the cohort was CMV serostatus. A later analysis found that HLA-associated TCR beta chains were more clonally expanded and had lower generation probabilities than equally common non-associated chains. A later genetic analysis reported fewer N-insertions in productive TCRs among donors in an Asian-associated ancestry cluster than the approximately 700-donor mean. A later analysis associated about 17,000 TCR beta sequences with specific HLA alleles at a false discovery rate of 0.05. Across donors, most TCR sequences were observed very rarely, whereas some public TCRs were present in many individuals. The study listed over 150 TCR beta chains as associated with cytomegalovirus. The 87-base-pair reads could not distinguish some IMGT-functional V segments, including TRBV6-2 and TRBV6-3, so those segments were excluded. The authors suggested that the approach could potentially be generalized to other disease states and immunological phenotypes. In an earlier analysis of approximately 590 of the donors, most TCR beta V segments were observed in productive rearrangements about 87% or about 30% of the time, broadly matching IMGT annotations. According to a later analysis, parvovirus B19, influenza, CMV and Epstein-Barr virus appeared linked to several top co-occurrence clusters. Roughly uniform sequencing depth across donors was assumed in presence/absence analyses, although this assumption may not hold. Because counts were too low, 15 to 20 rarely observed V segments, including chromosome 9 orphons, were left out of the earlier analysis of approximately 580 of the donors. Cytomegalovirus status was reported to be diagnosed by the classifier with high specificity and sensitivity in both the original and validation cohorts. Linkage disequilibrium might explain the correlated functional status among segregating V segments, but an unknown experimental factor could not be excluded. A cluster of highly shared sequence variants was judged likely to represent a technical artifact of the sequencing pipeline. In a later analysis, TCR association rates were found to vary across HLA loci, with the most associated TCRs seen for DRB1 alleles and the fewest for HLA-C alleles. V-gene and J-gene trimming of TCR beta chains was associated with a missense DCLRE1C variant in a later genetic analysis, and the association was replicated in an independent cohort. A later analysis found that most CMV-associated TCR beta chains appeared HLA-restricted, with HLA associations seemingly driven largely by CMV exposure. A few of the identified cytomegalovirus-associated TCR beta chains were confirmed in vitro to be specific for cytomegalovirus antigens. Because some donors lacked HLA typing at each locus, the association tests relied only on the typed subset. The cohort was sequenced for TCR beta chains only, and without alpha or paired-chain data the features that could be detected were limited.

Input material: PBMCs. The rearranged chain carries TRBV7-6 and TRBJ2-1; 8 central bases correspond to TRBD2. This TCR came from a woman in her late teens or twenties in good health and CMV-seronegative. The CDR3 reads CASSLYGRAGDEQFF. The DNA sequence reads TGTGCCAGCAGCTTATACGGGAGGGCCGGGGATGAGCAGTTCTTC.